This note documents a single T cell receptor (beta chain) sequence. The antigen is undetermined. The data stem from a study of siplizumab effects on memory and regulatory T cells. General observations from the study: Naive T cells looked more diverse than memory cells, and they looked like major contributors to the alloresponse. With siplizumab, Treg-derived clones averaged roughly 69% of mappable alloreactive CD4+ clones, versus approximately 29% in controls.

The data were produced by immunoSEQ multiplex PCR, yet TCRdb's version contains in-frame clones alone and is incomplete. Of approximately 100,000 clones in the sample, 94% were seen once. The receptor was derived from a human donor in good health. The sequenced sample was Tregs sorted from blood.

The CDR3 sequence is CASSLAGAHEQFF. As DNA, the CDR3 is TGTGCCAGCAGCTTAGCGGGAGCCCATGAGCAGTTCTTC. V usage is TRBV11-3 and J usage is TRBJ2-1; tentative D call: TRBD2 (6 bases). This CDR3 is built from 13 residues. CDR1 and CDR2 from the germline V gene are SGHNT and YENEEA. V was pared by 1 base and J by 8 bases, with 9 bases between. The full variable domain, rest sourced from reference TRBV11-3 and TRBJ2-1, is EAGVVQSPRYKIIEKKQPVAFWCNPISGHNTLYWYLQNLGQGPELLIRYENEEAVDDSQLPKDRFSAERLKGVDSTLKIQPAELGDSAVYLCASSLAGAHEQFFGPGTRLTVL.